In its sample, the clone carrying this T cell receptor beta chain was seen a few times. Antigen unknown. For the second PCR, which ran for roughly 6 to 12 cycles, a sample-barcoded 5' primer and a J-beta primer mix were used. TCRdb re-called the 5' RACE reads through MiXCR, storing one row per CDR3 protein. Here the sample spans about 630,000 distinct CDR3 sequences, approximately 21% being singletons. The data were obtained in a study of blood T cells in healthy people across ages. Study outcomes and limitations: Diversity of TCR beta per million T cells declined in a roughly linear way with age.

The CDR3 runs to 15 residues. Germline CDR1 is MNHEY and CDR2 is SMNVEV (reference sequence). Trimming at V came to 3 bases and at J to 4 bases, leaving 7 bases not matched to a gene. Sequences were obtained from blood. The V gene is TRBV27, the J gene TRBJ2-5; 8 nucleotides line up with TRBD2. This sequence was found in a man between 65 and 85 years old in good health. The CDR3 region has the DNA TGTGCCAGCAGTTTTTCCAGCGGGAGCGGAGAGACCCAGTACTTC. Protein sequence: CASSFSSGSGETQYF.